The 23 T cell receptor beta chains given below trace back to one sample, sequenced in a study of shared clonotypes between healthy human individuals. Assay used: immunoSEQ multiplex PCR; TCRdb lists only in-frame clones, some missing. The sample lists over 2 million clones; under 95% were seen once. Sequencing input: naive CD4+ T cells from PBMCs. The subset: CD45RA+ positively selected. The receptor source for this set is a young man in good health. Some clones in this sample may be carry-over from other donors' samples.

This chain links TRBV19 with TRBJ2-2; 11 nucleotides align to TRBD2. Germline trimming cut 4 bases from V and 7 bases from J; bases unmatched to any gene: 8. Per germline, CDR1 LNHDA and CDR2 SQIVND (reference sequence). The CDR3 is made up of 16 amino acids. CDR3 amino acids: CASSRGASGRSGELFF. The CDR3 nucleotides are TGTGCCAGTAGTAGAGGGGCTAGCGGGAGGAGCGGGGAGCTGTTTTTT. The complete variable domain, with remaining parts taken from reference TRBV19 and TRBJ2-2, reads DGGITQSPKYLFRKEGQNVTLSCEQNLNHDAMYWYRQDPGQGLRLIYYSQIVNDFQKGDIAEGYSVSREKKESFPLTVTSAQKNPTAFYLCASSRGASGRSGELFFGEGSRLTVL.

The chain is built from TRBV5-1 and TRBJ2-1; 8 positions agree with TRBD1. This CDR3 contains 15 residues. Germline V lookup: CDR1 SGHRS, CDR2 YFSETQ. Trimming removed 4 bases from V and 8 bases from J; junction bases left unmatched: 11. Here the CDR3 DNA reads TGCGCCAGCAGCCGCCGGACAGGGAGGAGAGATGAGCAGTTCTTC. As protein: CASSRRTGRRDEQFF.

This clone has just one count. This chain connects TRBV28 to TRBJ2-7; TRBD2 might be the D (5 bases). The germline V gene has CDR1 MDHEN and CDR2 SYDVKM. The CDR3 consists of 16 residues. The V end was cut by 5 bases, the J end by 7 bases, with 24 bases between. The CDR3: CASSMPPGLLGVEQYF. The CDR3, as DNA: TGTGCCAGCAGTATGCCGCCGGGTCTACTAGGAGTGGAGCAGTACTTC.

The chain has TRBV27 and TRBJ2-5, with a tentative D call TRBD2 (5 bases). Deletions cut 5 bases from V and 1 base from J, with 8 bases between. Germline V CDR1 and CDR2: MNHEY, SMNVEV (reference sequence). The CDR3 runs 13 residues. The CDR3: CASSTGFQETQYF. The CDR3 region has the DNA TGTGCCAGCAGTACGGGATTCCAAGAGACCCAGTACTTC.

V usage is TRBV4-2 and J usage is TRBJ1-2; D might be TRBD1 (5 bases). Germline V gene lookup returns CDR1 LGHNA and CDR2 YNFKEQ. The CDR3 runs to 16 residues. V was trimmed by 0 bases and J by 2 bases, leaving 13 bases between them. The CDR3 sequence is CASSQEGREGNYGYTF. The DNA of the CDR3 is TGTGCCAGCAGCCAAGAGGGGCGTGAGGGAAACTATGGCTACACCTTC.

The genes are TRBV6-5 and TRBJ1-2, with 7 nucleotides matching TRBD1. The CDR3 is made up of 13 amino acids. The J segment lost 2 bases and the V segment lost 6 bases, leaving 3 bases of the junction unmatched. In germline, CDR1 is MNHEY, CDR2 SVGAGI. The CDR3, as DNA: TGTGCCAGCAGCGGGACAGAAAACTATGGCTACACCTTC. Protein sequence: CASSGTENYGYTF.

The chain is built from TRBV7-6 and TRBJ2-5, with 7 bases that match TRBD2. This CDR3 region has 16 residues. CDR1 SGHVS and CDR2 FNYEAQ come from the germline V gene. V lost 2 bases, J lost 3 bases, and 9 bases stayed unmatched. The DNA for the CDR3 is TGTGCCAGCAGCTTAAGCTATAGCGGGCGGGAAGAGACCCAGTACTTC. It codes for CASSLSYSGREETQYF.

V and J are TRBV14 and TRBJ2-7; no reliable D call. Germline V lookup: CDR1 SGHDN, CDR2 FVKESK. The CDR3 loop spans 15 amino acids. V lost 1 base and J 0 bases, leaving 10 bases between the germline ends. The CDR3 DNA sequence: TGTGCCAGCAGCCAAGGTGGGTTGATCTCCTACGAGCAGTACTTC. Translated: CASSQGGLISYEQYF.

The count of this clone is one. The rearrangement links TRBV6-5 to TRBJ2-7, with TRBD2 matching 8 bases. Looked up from germline, CDR1 is MNHEY and CDR2 is SVGAGI. This CDR3 has 15 amino acids. V shed 0 bases and J 1 base; nucleotides not matched to a gene: 2. The CDR3 spells CASSYSIAGSYEQYF. The DNA of the CDR3 is TGTGCCAGCAGTTACTCAATAGCGGGGTCCTACGAGCAGTACTTC.

The chain carries TRBV27 and TRBJ2-7; TRBD1 matches at 7 bases. This CDR3 is 15 amino acids long. Germline lookup yields CDR1 MNHEY and CDR2 SMNVEV (reference sequence). Trimming cost V 5 bases and J 2 bases; bases outside gene matches: 9. The DNA for the CDR3 is TGTGCCAGCAGTAACTCGGGACAGCAACCCTACGAGCAGTACTTC. It is translated as CASSNSGQQPYEQYF.

The chain carries TRBV28 and TRBJ2-5, with 8 nucleotides matching TRBD2. The CDR3 consists of 14 residues. Unmatched junction bases numbered 5, after V lost 7 bases and J lost 1 base. The germline CDR1 and CDR2 sequences are MDHEN and SYDVKM. This CDR3 reads CASTPAGVQETQYF. The CDR3 bases are TGTGCCAGCACCCCAGCGGGAGTCCAAGAGACCCAGTACTTC.

This clone appeared once. The chain combines TRBV5-6 with TRBJ2-1; either TRBD1 or TRBD2 may supply D (5 bases each). Germline lookup yields CDR1 SGHDT and CDR2 YYEEEE. The CDR3 contains 14 residues. Trimming removed 2 bases at V and 10 bases at J, with 16 bases between. The CDR3 reads CASSFQRFWGEQFF. CDR3 DNA: TGTGCCAGCAGCTTCCAACGGTTCTGGGGGGAGCAGTTCTTC.

CDR3 DNA sequence: TGCGCCAGCAGCCGGGGAGTGACAGGGCTTGGTGAAAAACTGTTTTTT. It specifies CASSRGVTGLGEKLFF. V is TRBV5-1 and J is TRBJ1-4; 7 bases map to TRBD1. This CDR3 region has 16 residues. J lost 7 bases, V lost 4 bases, and 13 bases had no gene match. Germline CDR1 is SGHRS and CDR2 is YFSETQ.

The V gene is TRBV9, the J gene TRBJ1-1, with D hard to call. The germline V gene encodes CDR1 SGDLS and CDR2 YYNGEE. V was shortened by 4 bases and J by 4 bases, with 17 bases between the two germline ends. CDR3 length equals 15 residues. The CDR3 spells CASSPRTAWGTEAFF. The CDR3 nucleotides are TGTGCCAGCAGCCCCCGGACGGCCTGGGGCACTGAAGCTTTCTTT.

The J gene is TRBJ1-5, the V gene TRBV6-5; D may be TRBD1 (6 bases). V was trimmed by 6 bases and J by 6 bases, leaving 15 bases between them. The CDR3 is 14 amino acids. Germline V gene lookup returns CDR1 MNHEY and CDR2 SVGAGI. CDR3: CASRPTGISQPQHF. The CDR3 bases are TGTGCCAGCAGGCCTACAGGGATTAGTCAGCCCCAGCATTTT.

This rearrangement joins TRBV6-1 to TRBJ2-7; TRBD1 agrees at 8 bases. The J segment lost 0 bases and the V segment lost 6 bases, leaving 7 bases of the junction unmatched. CDR1 and CDR2 (germline): MNHNS, SASEGT. The CDR3 extends over 15 amino acids. CDR3 in DNA: TGTGCCAGCAGGACAGACAGGGGCTTCTCCTACGAGCAGTACTTC. This codes for CASRTDRGFSYEQYF.

In the case of this clone: The sample has other DNA sequences that encode this CDR3 too. This chain uses TRBV7-9 with TRBJ1-1; D call uncertain. The CDR3 covers 15 residues. Germline V gene lookup returns CDR1 SEHNR and CDR2 FQNEAQ (reference sequence). Between the trimmed V and J ends, which lost 1 base and 0 bases, there was a span of 9 bases. CDR3 DNA: TGTGCCAGCAGCTTAGTCGGACGCATGAACACTGAAGCTTTCTTT. Residues: CASSLVGRMNTEAFF.

V and J are TRBV19 and TRBJ2-5, with 8 bases lining up with TRBD2. The CDR3 is made up of 15 amino acids. CDR1 LNHDA and CDR2 SQIVND come from the germline V gene (reference sequence). Germline trimming cut 5 bases from V and 5 bases from J; bases unmatched to any gene: 10. CDR3 sequence (DNA): TGTGCCAGTAGTGGGGTTAGCGGGGTGGAGGAGACCCAGTACTTC. As protein: CASSGVSGVEETQYF. The whole variable domain, filled in from reference TRBV19 and TRBJ2-5, reads DGGITQSPKYLFRKEGQNVTLSCEQNLNHDAMYWYRQDPGQGLRLIYYSQIVNDFQKGDIAEGYSVSREKKESFPLTVTSAQKNPTAFYLCASSGVSGVEETQYFGPGTRLLVL.

A note on this clone: The sample carries other DNA sequences with the same CDR3. This chain joins TRBV28 and TRBJ1-4; no clear D gene. Trimming took 6 bases from V and 5 from J, leaving 7 bases between them. Germline V gives CDR1 MDHEN, CDR2 SYDVKM. The CDR3 is 12 residues long. The CDR3 DNA is TGTGCCAGCAGGCAGGCGAATGAAAAACTGTTTTTT. It translates to CASRQANEKLFF.

This chain connects TRBV27 to TRBJ1-5, with D possibly being TRBD1 (6 bases). The CDR3 is 15 amino acids. The germline V gene has CDR1 MNHEY and CDR2 SMNVEV (reference sequence). With 6 bases removed from V and 0 bases from J, the gap between germline ends came to 12 bases. This chain's CDR3 is CASSRTVDSNQPQHF. The CDR3, as DNA: TGTGCCAGCAGCCGGACAGTGGATAGCAATCAGCCCCAGCATTTT.

The chain carries TRBV7-3 and TRBJ2-1; D might be TRBD2 (6 bases). The germline V gene encodes CDR1 SGHTA and CDR2 FQGTGA. This CDR3 has 16 residues. V was shortened by 5 bases and J by 7 bases, with 21 bases between the two germline ends. The CDR3 loop reads CASSLTRASDGNEQFF. Written as DNA, the CDR3 is TGTGCCAGCAGCCTCACCAGGGCTAGCGATGGGAATGAGCAGTTCTTC.

This chain joins TRBV9 and TRBJ1-1, with D maybe TRBD1 (6 bases). CDR3 length: 16 amino acids. Germline V gene sequence: CDR1 SGDLS, CDR2 YYNGEE. Trimming left V 0 bases short and J 4 bases short, with 16 bases between. CDR3 DNA: TGTGCCAGCAGCGTAGCCGGGGGCAGGGGTGGCACTGAAGCTTTCTTT. Its translation is CASSVAGGRGGTEAFF. The full variable domain, with the rest looked up from reference TRBV9 and TRBJ1-1, is DSGVTQTPKHLITATGQRVTLRCSPRSGDLSVYWYQQSLDQGLQFLIQYYNGEERAKGNILERFSAQQFPDLHSELNLSSLELGDSALYFCASSVAGGRGGTEAFFGQGTRLTVV.

The chain combines TRBV6-1 with TRBJ2-7; 8 positions agree with TRBD1. The CDR3 is made up of 15 amino acids. CDR1 MNHNS and CDR2 SASEGT come from the germline V gene. The V and J ends lost 4 bases and 3 bases, in that order; junction bases with no gene match: 8. The CDR3 spells CASSVDRGSFYEQYF. The CDR3, as DNA: TGTGCCAGCAGTGTCGACAGGGGATCCTTCTACGAGCAGTACTTC.